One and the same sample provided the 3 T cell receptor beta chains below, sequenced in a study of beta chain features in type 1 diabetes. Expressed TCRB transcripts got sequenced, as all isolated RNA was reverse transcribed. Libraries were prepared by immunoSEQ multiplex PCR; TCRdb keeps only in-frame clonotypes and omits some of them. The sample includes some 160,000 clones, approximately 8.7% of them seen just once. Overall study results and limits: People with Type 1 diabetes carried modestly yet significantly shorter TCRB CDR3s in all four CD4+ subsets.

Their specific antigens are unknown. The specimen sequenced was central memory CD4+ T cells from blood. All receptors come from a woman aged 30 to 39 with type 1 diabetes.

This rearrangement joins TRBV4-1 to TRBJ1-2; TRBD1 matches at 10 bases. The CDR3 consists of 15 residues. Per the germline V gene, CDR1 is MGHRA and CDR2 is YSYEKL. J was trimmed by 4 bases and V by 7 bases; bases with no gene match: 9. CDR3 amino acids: CASTPGQGLSYGYTF. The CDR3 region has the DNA TGCGCCAGCACCCCGGGACAGGGGTTAAGCTATGGCTACACCTTC.

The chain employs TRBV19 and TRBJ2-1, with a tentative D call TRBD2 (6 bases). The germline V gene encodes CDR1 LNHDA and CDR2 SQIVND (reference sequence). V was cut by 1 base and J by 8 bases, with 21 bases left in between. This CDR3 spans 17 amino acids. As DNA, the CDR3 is TGTGCCAGTAGTATAGCTCCAAATCCGGGACTTGGGGATGAGCAGTTCTTC. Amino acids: CASSIAPNPGLGDEQFF.

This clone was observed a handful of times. The CDR3 spells CASSLKGQGPGFEAFF. As DNA, the CDR3 is TGTGCCAGCAGTTTAAAGGGACAGGGGCCCGGCTTCGAAGCTTTCTTT. V is TRBV27 and J is TRBJ1-1, with 10 bases identical to TRBD1. Germline CDR1 and CDR2: MNHEY and SMNVEV (reference sequence). V gave up 2 bases and J gave up 8 bases; unmatched junction bases: 11. This CDR3 comprises 16 residues.